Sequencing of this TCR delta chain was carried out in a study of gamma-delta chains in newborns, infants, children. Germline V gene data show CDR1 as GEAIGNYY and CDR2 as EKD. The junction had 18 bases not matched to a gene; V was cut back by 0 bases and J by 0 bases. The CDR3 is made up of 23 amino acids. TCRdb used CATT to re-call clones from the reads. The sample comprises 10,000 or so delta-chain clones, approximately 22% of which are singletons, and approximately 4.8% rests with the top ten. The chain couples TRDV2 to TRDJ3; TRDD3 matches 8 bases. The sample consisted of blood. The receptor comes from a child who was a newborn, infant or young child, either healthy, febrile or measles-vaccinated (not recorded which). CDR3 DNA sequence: TGTGCCTGTGACACCGTAACCCCCCTTCTGGGGGAGAAAAGCTCCTGGGACACCCGACAGATGTTTTTC. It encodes CACDTVTPLLGEKSSWDTRQMFF.